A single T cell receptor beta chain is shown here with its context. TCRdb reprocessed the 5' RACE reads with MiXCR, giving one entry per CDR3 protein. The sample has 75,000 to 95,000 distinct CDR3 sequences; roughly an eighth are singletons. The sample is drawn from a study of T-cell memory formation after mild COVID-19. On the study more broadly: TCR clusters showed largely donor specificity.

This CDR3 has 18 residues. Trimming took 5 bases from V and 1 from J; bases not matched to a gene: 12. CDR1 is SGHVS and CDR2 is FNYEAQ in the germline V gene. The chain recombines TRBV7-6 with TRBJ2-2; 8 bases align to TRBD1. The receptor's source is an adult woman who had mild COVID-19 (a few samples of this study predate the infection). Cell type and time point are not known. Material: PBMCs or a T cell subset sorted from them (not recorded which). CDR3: CASSNRDRTTMNTGELFF. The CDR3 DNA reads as TGTGCCAGCAGCAATCGGGACAGGACCACTATGAACACCGGGGAGCTGTTTTTT.